The 29 T cell receptor beta chains reported below all come from one sample, sequenced in a study of shared clonotypes between healthy human individuals. The data were produced by immunoSEQ multiplex PCR, yet TCRdb's version contains in-frame clones alone and is incomplete. The sample records 2 million to 3 million clones, approximately 93% being singletons. Sequenced: naive CD4+ T cells from PBMCs. Subset: CD45RA+ positively selected. The receptors shown here come from a man between 18 and 29 years old in good health. Some clones in this sample may be carry-over from other donors' samples.

V and J are TRBV5-1 and TRBJ2-7; 9 bases are a match to TRBD1. The V and J ends lost 4 bases and 4 bases, in that order; junction bases with no gene match: 9. Germline V gene data show CDR1 as SGHRS and CDR2 as YFSETQ. CDR3 length: 15 residues. CDR3 DNA: TGCGCCAGCAGCAAGGGACAGGGTGATTTGTACGAGCAGTACTTC. Translating gives CASSKGQGDLYEQYF.

The rearrangement joins TRBV28 to TRBJ2-2; 10 nucleotides align to TRBD2. The germline V gene has CDR1 MDHEN and CDR2 SYDVKM. This CDR3 comprises 14 residues. The V segment lost 6 bases and the J segment 5 bases; nucleotides outside the gene matches: 3. This CDR3 is CASRAGGGTGELFF. The CDR3 bases are TGTGCCAGCAGAGCGGGAGGGGGAACCGGGGAGCTGTTTTTT.

The chain couples TRBV28 to TRBJ2-1; 8 bases match TRBD2. The CDR3 spans 12 residues. The junction had 1 base not matched to a gene; V was cut back by 4 bases and J by 8 bases. Per the germline V gene, CDR1 is MDHEN and CDR2 is SYDVKM. The chain's CDR3 is CASSSGGDEQFF. The CDR3 region has the DNA TGTGCCAGCAGTTCGGGGGGGGATGAGCAGTTCTTC.

This clone was recorded only once. Here the CDR3 DNA reads TGCGCCAGCAGCCAAGATCTTAGTGCTTGGGGACAGACCTTTACCTACGAGCAGTACTTC. Amino acid sequence: CASSQDLSAWGQTFTYEQYF. The gene calls are TRBV4-3 and TRBJ2-7; 7 nucleotides agree with TRBD1. CDR1 LGHNA and CDR2 YSLEER come from the germline V gene. J lost 2 bases, V lost 0 bases, and 19 bases had no gene match. This CDR3 region has 20 residues.

The chain recombines TRBV6-5 with TRBJ2-7; a weak D match, TRBD1 (6 bases). This CDR3 spans 14 amino acids. Trimming shortened V by 7 bases and J by 0 bases, and 13 bases separated the two germline ends. CDR1 is MNHEY and CDR2 is SVGAGI in the germline V gene. The CDR3 sequence: CASNSRGYSYEQYF. The CDR3 region has the DNA TGTGCCAGCAATTCCAGGGGTTACTCCTACGAGCAGTACTTC.

The J gene is TRBJ1-3, the V gene TRBV6-1, with unresolved D. CDR3 length: 13 residues. V lost 10 bases and J 4 bases, leaving 14 bases between the germline ends. CDR1 is MNHNS, CDR2 SASEGT, per germline. CDR3 DNA: TGTGCCACCAAAGGGTGGGCCGGAAACACCATATATTTT. Protein product: CATKGWAGNTIYF.

This clone has just a few counts. The J gene is TRBJ2-6, the V gene TRBV7-9; no clear D gene. Trimming stripped 4 bases from V and 2 bases from J, with 3 bases between. The CDR3 totals 13 residues. The germline V gene encodes CDR1 SEHNR and CDR2 FQNEAQ (reference sequence). DNA of the CDR3: TGTGCCAGCAGCTATACTGGGGCCAACGTCCTGACTTTC. It translates to CASSYTGANVLTF.

The V and J genes are TRBV19 and TRBJ1-2; 12 positions agree with TRBD1. CDR3 size: 16 residues. CDR1 is LNHDA and CDR2 is SQIVND in the germline V gene (reference sequence). The V gene end was trimmed by 6 bases and the J gene end by 3 bases; junction bases not matched to a gene: 8. The CDR3 sequence is CASRRGQGASYYGYTF. In DNA, the CDR3 is TGTGCCAGTAGAAGGGGACAGGGGGCGTCGTACTATGGCTACACCTTC.

The chain recombines TRBV9 with TRBJ2-6; D may be TRBD1 (5 bases). V lost 4 bases and J lost 0, with 8 bases in between. Looked up from germline, CDR1 is SGDLS and CDR2 is YYNGEE. The CDR3 sequence is 15 residues long. The CDR3 DNA sequence: TGTGCCAGCAGCTCTCAGGGCTCTGGGGCCAACGTCCTGACTTTC. Protein sequence: CASSSQGSGANVLTF.

V is TRBV11-2 and J is TRBJ2-1, with a tentative D call TRBD2 (5 bases). The V gene lost 1 base and the J gene lost 3 bases, with 10 bases spanning the gap. This CDR3 contains 15 residues. Per germline, CDR1 SGHAT and CDR2 FQNNGV. CDR3 protein: CASSLGLANYNEQFF. Here the CDR3 DNA reads TGTGCCAGCAGCTTAGGTTTAGCGAACTACAATGAGCAGTTCTTC.

This chain connects TRBV2 to TRBJ2-3, with D possibly TRBD2 on 6 matching bases. Trimming cost V 4 bases and J 3 bases, with 14 bases left between them. The CDR3 runs to 15 residues. The germline V gene encodes CDR1 SNHLY and CDR2 FYNNEI. CDR3: CASSGRGGETDTQYF. Written as DNA, the CDR3 is TGTGCCAGCAGTGGGCGGGGTGGGGAAACAGATACGCAGTATTTT.

The rearrangement uses TRBV5-1 and TRBJ1-2; TRBD1 might be the D (5 bases). V dropped 4 bases and J dropped 8 bases, with 15 bases sitting between them. Germline CDR1 SGHRS, CDR2 YFSETQ. CDR3 length: 13 amino acids. CDR3 protein: CASSDRDRGGYTF. The CDR3, as DNA: TGCGCCAGCAGCGACCGGGACCGGGGGGGCTACACCTTC.

In its sample, this clone was seen a few times. The J gene is TRBJ1-2, the V gene TRBV14; tentative D call: TRBD1 (5 bases). Germline values: CDR1 SGHDN, CDR2 FVKESK. V lost 0 bases and J lost 3, with 8 bases in between. The CDR3 loop spans 14 amino acids. The CDR3 region is CASSQDPRDYGYTF. The CDR3 nucleotides are TGTGCCAGCAGCCAAGATCCCAGGGACTATGGCTACACCTTC.

The genes are TRBV10-3 and TRBJ2-1; 11 bases fit TRBD2. The CDR3 contains 16 residues. Germline CDR1 is ENHRY and CDR2 is SYGVKD. The junction had 6 bases not matched to a gene; V was cut back by 4 bases and J by 4 bases. As DNA, the CDR3 is TGTGCCATCAGTGCGAACATAGCGGGAGGGTACAATGAGCAGTTCTTC. Its protein is CAISANIAGGYNEQFF.

The V gene is TRBV7-8, the J gene TRBJ2-7; 8 bases match TRBD1. The V and J ends lost 7 bases and 4 bases, in that order; junction bases with no gene match: 3. Per germline, CDR1 SGHVS and CDR2 FQNEAQ. The CDR3 length is 12 residues. The CDR3 nucleotides read TGTGCCAGCACCAGACAGGGGTACGAGCAGTACTTC. Translating it yields CASTRQGYEQYF.

The J gene is TRBJ2-2, the V gene TRBV23-1; unclear D gene. TRBV23-1 is an open reading frame whose function is uncertain. CDR3 length: 15 residues. Between the trimmed V and J ends, which lost 6 bases and 1 base, there was a span of 12 bases. The CDR3 nucleotides read TGCGCCAGCAGACCGGCCCCTCAGAACACCGGGGAGCTGTTTTTT. This sequence encodes CASRPAPQNTGELFF.

The V gene is TRBV6-4, the J gene TRBJ1-6, with D maybe TRBD1 (6 bases). The CDR3 is 15 residues long. The ends were cut back, 4 bases at V and 11 bases at J, with 18 bases in the middle. Germline V gene data show CDR1 as MRHNA and CDR2 as SNTAGT. CDR3 coding DNA: TGTGCCAGCAGTGCCTCCGGCGACAGGTTTCCACCCCTCCACTTT. Protein product: CASSASGDRFPPLHF.

V is TRBV19 and J is TRBJ2-1; no definite D call. V was shortened by 7 bases and J by 0 bases, with 16 bases between the two germline ends. Germline V gene sequence: CDR1 LNHDA, CDR2 SQIVND (reference sequence). The CDR3 length is 16 residues. As DNA, the CDR3 is TGTGCCAGTATACCTAACCCATGGAGCTCCTACAATGAGCAGTTCTTC. As protein: CASIPNPWSSYNEQFF.

This rearrangement joins TRBV5-4 to TRBJ2-1; 10 bases match TRBD2. Germline V gene lookup returns CDR1 SGHNT and CDR2 YYREEE (reference sequence). The J segment lost 2 bases and the V segment lost 4 bases, leaving 0 bases of the junction unmatched. This CDR3 has 14 amino acids. DNA for the CDR3: TGTGCCAGCAGCCTAGCGGGAGCCTACAATGAGCAGTTCTTC. Its translation: CASSLAGAYNEQFF. The variable domain in full, with the rest retrieved from reference TRBV5-4 and TRBJ2-1, is ETGVTQSPTHLIKTRGQQVTLRCSSQSGHNTVSWYQQALGQGPQFIFQYYREEENGRGNFPPRFSGLQFPNYSSELNVNALELDDSALYLCASSLAGAYNEQFFGPGTRLTVL.

The rearrangement joins TRBV15 to TRBJ2-5; D unclear. This CDR3 region has 15 residues. Per germline, CDR1 LNHNV and CDR2 YYDKDF (reference sequence). Trimming pared 0 bases from V and 5 bases from J, leaving 13 bases between. Here the CDR3 reads CATSREPSETETQYF. The CDR3 region has the DNA TGTGCCACCAGCAGAGAGCCATCAGAGACGGAGACCCAGTACTTC.

A single count supports this clone. The chain uses TRBV27 and TRBJ2-3; 8 bases line up with TRBD2. The CDR3 is 18 residues long. Germline CDR1 reads MNHEY; CDR2 reads SMNVEV (reference sequence). The V gene end was trimmed by 4 bases and the J gene end by 1 base; junction bases not matched to a gene: 13. CDR3 residues: CASSWGLLAGRGTDTQYF. The CDR3, as DNA: TGTGCCAGCAGTTGGGGGCTTTTAGCGGGGCGGGGCACAGATACGCAGTATTTT.

The rearrangement links TRBV18 to TRBJ2-7; 7 bases are a match to TRBD1. The germline CDR1 and CDR2 sequences are KGHSH and LQKENI. This CDR3 contains 15 residues. V lost 5 bases and J lost 0; bases outside the gene matches: 7. CDR3 loop: CASSSGTDTSYEQYF. CDR3 nucleotide sequence: TGTGCCAGCTCATCCGGGACAGACACCTCCTACGAGCAGTACTTC.

The chain links TRBV4-1 to TRBJ2-4, with 12 bases identical to TRBD2. The germline V gene encodes CDR1 MGHRA and CDR2 YSYEKL. With 3 bases clipped from V and 1 base from J, the junction kept 13 bases outside the gene matches. The CDR3 extends over 20 amino acids. The CDR3 DNA sequence: TGCGCCAGCAGCCAGCTCGCTAGCGGGAGGGCCGCCTATGCCAAAAACATTCAGTACTTC. As protein: CASSQLASGRAAYAKNIQYF.

This clone was seen once. This chain links TRBV6-6 with TRBJ1-1; D possibly corresponds to TRBD1 (6 bases). Germline lookup yields CDR1 MNHNY and CDR2 SVGAGI (reference sequence). The CDR3 is 14 residues long. V shed 3 bases and J shed 7 bases, with 15 bases lying between them. CDR3 sequence: CASSYAGGQLEAFF. In DNA form, the CDR3 reads TGTGCCAGCAGTTATGCTGGAGGACAGCTTGAAGCTTTCTTT.

In this sample, this clone turned up a few times. Mismatch with germline at one junction end may stem from a read error. The J gene is TRBJ1-2, the V gene TRBV6-6; a weak D match, TRBD1 (5 bases). The CDR3 length is 11 residues. Germline CDR1 reads MNHNY; CDR2 reads SVGAGI (reference sequence). CDR3 region: CASSSTGRGGF. For the CDR3, the DNA is TGTGCCAGCAGTTCCACCGGACGCGGGGGCTTC.

The chain employs TRBV7-2 and TRBJ1-1, with a tentative D call TRBD1 (6 bases). Trimming cost V 5 bases and J 10 bases, with 23 bases left between them. The CDR3 is made up of 15 amino acids. From germline, CDR1 is SGHTA and CDR2 FQGNSA. CDR3 residues: CASSQEGGRPLPAFF. DNA for the CDR3: TGTGCCAGCAGCCAAGAGGGGGGGCGACCCCTTCCAGCTTTCTTT.

The chain employs TRBV28 and TRBJ1-5; D is undetermined. The CDR3 loop spans 15 amino acids. In germline, CDR1 is MDHEN, CDR2 SYDVKM. V shed 6 bases and J shed 2 bases, with 14 bases lying between them. For the CDR3, the DNA is TGTGCCAGCAGCCCGACCTTAGCTCGCAATCAGCCCCAGCATTTT. It specifies CASSPTLARNQPQHF.

The chain carries TRBV11-1 and TRBJ2-7; TRBD2 matches 9 bases. The CDR3 length is 16 residues. Germline trimming cut 5 bases from V and 7 bases from J; bases unmatched to any gene: 15. Per the germline V gene, CDR1 is SGHAT and CDR2 is FQDESV (reference sequence). The chain's CDR3 is CASSPRGWRLAAEQYF. Written as DNA, the CDR3 is TGTGCCAGCAGCCCACGGGGTTGGAGACTAGCGGCAGAGCAGTACTTC.

This rearrangement joins TRBV6-1 to TRBJ2-5; TRBD2 aligns across 11 bases. The CDR3 is 16 amino acids. Germline-derived CDR1 and CDR2 are MNHNS and SASEGT. Losses at the gene ends were 0 bases for V and 5 bases for J; bases not matched to a gene: 5. The CDR3 reads CASSEAFSGRAETQYF. The CDR3, as DNA: TGTGCCAGCAGTGAAGCATTTAGCGGGAGGGCGGAGACCCAGTACTTC.